This TCR beta chain is from a study of Graves' ophthalmopathy and Graves' hyperthyroidism. This clonotype was observed many times. This CDR3 has 15 residues. Trimming took off 6 bases at V and 2 bases at J, with 16 bases between the two ends. From germline, CDR1 is MNHEY and CDR2 SVGEGT. RNA transcripts provided the template for amplifying TCR beta CDR3 regions. Investigators did first-round RT-PCR with HTBI primers, then second-round multiplex PCR. TCRdb fed the multiplex PCR reads into MiXCR, producing one record per CDR3 protein. The data hold hundreds of thousands of distinct CDR3 sequences, with 20% to 25% observed a single time.

The chain is built from TRBV6-2 or TRBV6-3 and TRBJ1-1; weak D call: TRBD1 (6 bases). This TCR came from a woman between 18 and 29 years old with stable Graves' hyperthyroidism. Some clones in this sample may be carry-over from other donors' samples. Sequencing used peripheral blood. The CDR3 spells CASRHHRTVNTEAFF. CDR3 in DNA: TGTGCCAGCAGACACCATAGGACAGTTAACACTGAAGCTTTCTTT.